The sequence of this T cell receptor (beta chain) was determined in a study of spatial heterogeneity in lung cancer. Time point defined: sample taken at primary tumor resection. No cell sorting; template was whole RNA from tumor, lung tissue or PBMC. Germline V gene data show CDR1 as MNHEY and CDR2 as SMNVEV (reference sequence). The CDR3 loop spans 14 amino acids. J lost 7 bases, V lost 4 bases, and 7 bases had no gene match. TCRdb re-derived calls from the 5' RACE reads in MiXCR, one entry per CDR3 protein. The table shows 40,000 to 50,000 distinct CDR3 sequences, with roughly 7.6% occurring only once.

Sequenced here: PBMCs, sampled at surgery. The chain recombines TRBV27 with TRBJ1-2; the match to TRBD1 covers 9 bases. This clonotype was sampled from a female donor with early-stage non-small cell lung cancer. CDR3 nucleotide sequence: TGTGCCAGCAGTTCGCCGGGACAGGGTACTGGCTACACCTTC. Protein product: CASSSPGQGTGYTF.